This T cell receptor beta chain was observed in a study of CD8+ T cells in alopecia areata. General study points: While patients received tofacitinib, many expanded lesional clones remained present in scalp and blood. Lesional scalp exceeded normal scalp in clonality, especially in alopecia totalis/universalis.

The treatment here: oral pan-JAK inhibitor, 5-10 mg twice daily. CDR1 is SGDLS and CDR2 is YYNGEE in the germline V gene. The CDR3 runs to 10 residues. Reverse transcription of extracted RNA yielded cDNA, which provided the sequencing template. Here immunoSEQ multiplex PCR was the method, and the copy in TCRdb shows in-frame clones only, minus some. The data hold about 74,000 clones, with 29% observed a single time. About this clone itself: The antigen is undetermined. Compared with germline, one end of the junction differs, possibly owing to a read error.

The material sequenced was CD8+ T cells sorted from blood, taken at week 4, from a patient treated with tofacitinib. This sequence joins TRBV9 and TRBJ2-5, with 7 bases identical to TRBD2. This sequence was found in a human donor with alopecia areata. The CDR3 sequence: CPGGQETQYF. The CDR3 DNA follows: TGCCCGGGGGGCCAAGAGACCCAGTACTTC.